This entry is about one T cell receptor (beta chain). Authors' data handling: Counts of nucleated cells, estimated from reference gene primer amplification, were obtained. The method was immunoSEQ multiplex PCR; TCRdb's version includes in-frame clones alone and lacks a portion of them. The V and J calls and clone size were taken over from that table, and D and trimming were inferred from the DNA. This table holds more than 90,000 clones, around 83% found once. This sample was taken from a study of blood T cell repertoires in COVID-19. For the study at large: Nucleic acid was either cDNA or gDNA, and it came from T cells, B-cell-depleted T cells, or PBMCs.

CDR3 size: 12 residues. V lost 3 bases and J lost 4, with 5 bases in between. CDR1 is KGHSH, CDR2 LQKENI, per germline. This rearrangement joins TRBV18 to TRBJ2-3; the D is unclear. This TCR was sampled from a man aged 65 to 79 with acute or convalescent COVID-19. The sequencing sample was made of peripheral blood. Here the CDR3 reads CASSPSSDTQYF. CDR3 sequence (DNA): TGTGCCAGCTCACCCTCGTCAGATACGCAGTATTTT.